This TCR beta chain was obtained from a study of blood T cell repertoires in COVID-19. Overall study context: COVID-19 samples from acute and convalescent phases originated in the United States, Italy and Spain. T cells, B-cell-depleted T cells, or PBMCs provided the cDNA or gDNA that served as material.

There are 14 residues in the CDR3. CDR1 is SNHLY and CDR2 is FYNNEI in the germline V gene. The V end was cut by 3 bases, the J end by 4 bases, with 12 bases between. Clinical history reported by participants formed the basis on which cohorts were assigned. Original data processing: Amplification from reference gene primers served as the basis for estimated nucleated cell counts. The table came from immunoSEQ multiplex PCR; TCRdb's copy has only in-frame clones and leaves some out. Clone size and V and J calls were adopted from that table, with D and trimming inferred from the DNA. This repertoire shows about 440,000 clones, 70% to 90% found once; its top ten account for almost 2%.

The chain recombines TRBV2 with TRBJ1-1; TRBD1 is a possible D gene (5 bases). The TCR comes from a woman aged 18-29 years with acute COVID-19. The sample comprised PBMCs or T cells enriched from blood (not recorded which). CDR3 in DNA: TGTGCCAGCAGTGACTTGGCCGGGGGCACTGAAGCTTTCTTT. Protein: CASSDLAGGTEAFF.